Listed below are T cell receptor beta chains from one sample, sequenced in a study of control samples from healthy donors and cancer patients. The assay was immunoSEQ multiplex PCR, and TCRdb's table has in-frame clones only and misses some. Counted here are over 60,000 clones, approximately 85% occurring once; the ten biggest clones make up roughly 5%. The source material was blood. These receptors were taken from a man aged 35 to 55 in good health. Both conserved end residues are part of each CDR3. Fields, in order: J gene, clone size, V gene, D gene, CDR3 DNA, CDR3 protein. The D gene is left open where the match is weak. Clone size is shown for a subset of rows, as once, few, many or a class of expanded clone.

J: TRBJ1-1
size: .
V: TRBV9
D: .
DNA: TGTGCCAGCAGCCCCCCGTCAGGCCATTTGAACACTGAAGCTTTCTTT
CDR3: CASSPPSGHLNTEAFF

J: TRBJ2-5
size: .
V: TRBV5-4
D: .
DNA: TGTGCCAGCAGCTTGGTGGGGGGTGGCCAAGAGACCCAGTACTTC
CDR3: CASSLVGGGQETQYF

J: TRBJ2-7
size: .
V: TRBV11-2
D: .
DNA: TGTGCCAGCAGCTTAACCGGGGGGCGCAGGGCTGGCGAGCAGTACTTC
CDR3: CASSLTGGRRAGEQYF

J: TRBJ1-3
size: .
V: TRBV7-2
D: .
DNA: TGTGCCAGCAGCCCGACATCGGGTTCTGGAAACACCATATATTTT
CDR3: CASSPTSGSGNTIYF

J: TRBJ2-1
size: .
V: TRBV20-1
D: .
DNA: TGCAGTGCTAGTAAGGGGATACGGGTGAACAATGAGCAGTTCTTC
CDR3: CSASKGIRVNNEQFF

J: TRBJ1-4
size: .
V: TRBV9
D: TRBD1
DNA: TGTGCCAGCAGCCTCGGACAGGGGTACGAAAAACTGTTTTTT
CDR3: CASSLGQGYEKLFF

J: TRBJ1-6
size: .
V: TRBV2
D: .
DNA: TGTGCCAGCAGGGGACATTTTAATTCACCCCTCCACTTT
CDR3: CASRGHFNSPLHF

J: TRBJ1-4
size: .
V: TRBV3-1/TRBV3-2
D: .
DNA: .
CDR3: CASRSPRQRMKNCFF

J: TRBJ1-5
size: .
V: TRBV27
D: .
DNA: TGTGCCAGCAGCTTCCAGAGGGCGGACGGACCACCCCAGCATTTT
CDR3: CASSFQRADGPPQHF

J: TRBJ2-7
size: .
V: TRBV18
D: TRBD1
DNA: TGTGCCAGCTCACCACCTCGAAGGGGGCAATACGAGCAGTACTTC
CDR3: CASSPPRRGQYEQYF

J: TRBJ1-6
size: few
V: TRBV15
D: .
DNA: TGTGCCACCAGCAGAGGAAATCTAGCAAATTCACCCCTCCACTTT
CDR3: CATSRGNLANSPLHF

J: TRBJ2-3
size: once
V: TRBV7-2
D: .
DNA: TGTGCCAGCAGCCCACCCGGGGCCCGGCCAGATACGCAGTATTTT
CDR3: CASSPPGARPDTQYF

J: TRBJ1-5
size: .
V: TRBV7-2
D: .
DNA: TGTGCCAGCAGGCTGAATAGCAATCAGCCCCAGCATTTT
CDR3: CASRLNSNQPQHF

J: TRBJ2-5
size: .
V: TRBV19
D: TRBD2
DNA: TGTGCCAGTAGTATTAGCGGGGGGGCCTCCCGTGAGACCCAGTACTTC
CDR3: CASSISGGASRETQYF

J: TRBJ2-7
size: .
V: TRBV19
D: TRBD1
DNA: TGTGCCAGTAGTACTCAGGTACAGGGGATTTACGAGCAGTACTTC
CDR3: CASSTQVQGIYEQYF

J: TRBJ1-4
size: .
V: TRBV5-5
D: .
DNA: TGTGCCAGCAGCCCCCGCGGGGGCCTAGCAACTAATGAAAAACTGTTTTTT
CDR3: CASSPRGGLATNEKLFF

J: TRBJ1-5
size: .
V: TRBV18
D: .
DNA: TGTGCCAGCTCACCACAGGGGCATAGCAATCAACCCCAGCATTTT
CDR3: CASSPQGHSNQPQHF

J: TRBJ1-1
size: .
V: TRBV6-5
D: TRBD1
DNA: TGTGCCAGCAGTCAGGGGGCAGGGAGAGCTTTCTTT
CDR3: CASSQGAGRAFF

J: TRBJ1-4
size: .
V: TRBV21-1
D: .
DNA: TGTGCCAGCAGCCCCGGGGGGGGCGCAGAAAAACTGTTTTTT
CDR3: CASSPGGGAEKLFF

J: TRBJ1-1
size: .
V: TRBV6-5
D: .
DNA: TGTGCCAGCAGTTATTGGGGGCGAGAGACTGAAGCTTTCTTT
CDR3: CASSYWGRETEAFF

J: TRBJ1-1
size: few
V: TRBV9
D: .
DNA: TGTGCCAGCAGCGTAGACGAAATAACTCCGAACACTGAAGCTTTCTTT
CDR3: CASSVDEITPNTEAFF

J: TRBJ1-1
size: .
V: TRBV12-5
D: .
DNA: .
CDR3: CASYFVGQGTFF

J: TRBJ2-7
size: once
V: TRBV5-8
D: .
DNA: TGTGCCAGCAGCTTAAGGTCAGGCGACCAATACGAGCAGTACTTC
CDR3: CASSLRSGDQYEQYF

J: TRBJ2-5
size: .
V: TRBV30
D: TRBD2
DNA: TGTGCCTGGAGTCTACAGCTAGCGGTACAAGAGACCCAGTACTTC
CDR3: CAWSLQLAVQETQYF

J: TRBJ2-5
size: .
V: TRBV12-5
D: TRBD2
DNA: TGTGCTAGTGGACCCCCGTCAACAGGACTAGGAGAGACCCAGTACTTC
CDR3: CASGPPSTGLGETQYF

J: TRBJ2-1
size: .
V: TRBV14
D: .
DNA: TGTGCCAGCAGCCCGACTTGGAATGAGCAGTTCTTC
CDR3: CASSPTWNEQFF

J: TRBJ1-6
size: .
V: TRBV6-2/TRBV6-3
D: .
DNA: TGTGCCAGCAGCGCCGGCACCTATAATTCACCCCTCCACTTT
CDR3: CASSAGTYNSPLHF

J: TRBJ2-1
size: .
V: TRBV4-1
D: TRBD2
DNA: TGCGCCAGCAGCCAAGATACAGCGGGGTCCCTCAATGAGCAGTTCTTC
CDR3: CASSQDTAGSLNEQFF

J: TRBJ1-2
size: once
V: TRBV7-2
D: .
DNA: TGTGCCAGCAGCTCCGGGACACAGGATGGCTACACCTTC
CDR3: CASSSGTQDGYTF

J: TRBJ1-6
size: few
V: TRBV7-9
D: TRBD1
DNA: TGTGCCAGCAGCCAGGGGACAGGGAGGAATTCACCCCTCCACTTT
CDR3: CASSQGTGRNSPLHF

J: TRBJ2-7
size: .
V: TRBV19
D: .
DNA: TGTGCCAGTAGATCGAGCGGTGCTCCGCGCGAGCAGTACTTC
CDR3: CASRSSGAPREQYF

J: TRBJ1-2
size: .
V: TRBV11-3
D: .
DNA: TGTGCCAGCAGCTTAGACCAGGGTCATTATGGCTACACCTTC
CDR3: CASSLDQGHYGYTF

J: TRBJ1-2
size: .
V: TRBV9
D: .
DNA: TGTGCCAGCAGCGTAGGAAGCAGGAGATCGGGGGGCTACACCTTC
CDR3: CASSVGSRRSGGYTF

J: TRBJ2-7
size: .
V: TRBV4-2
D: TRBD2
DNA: TGTGCCAGCAGCAATACCGGGACTAGCGCCGACGAGCAGTACTTC
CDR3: CASSNTGTSADEQYF

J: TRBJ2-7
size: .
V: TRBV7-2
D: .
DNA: TGTGCCAGCAGCTTAGACGACTCCTACGAGCAGTACTTC
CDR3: CASSLDDSYEQYF

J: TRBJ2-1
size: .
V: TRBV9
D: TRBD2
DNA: TGTGCCAGCAGCGTAGCGTCGGGGGGTAAATACAATGAGCAGTTCTTC
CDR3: CASSVASGGKYNEQFF

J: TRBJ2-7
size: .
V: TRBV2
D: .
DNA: TGTGCCAGCAGGGGGGCTGCCTACGAGCAGTACTTC
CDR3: CASRGAAYEQYF

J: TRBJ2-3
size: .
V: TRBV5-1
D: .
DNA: TGCGCCAGCAGCTTGGCCAGCCCCGTCCGCACAGATACGCAGTATTTT
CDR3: CASSLASPVRTDTQYF

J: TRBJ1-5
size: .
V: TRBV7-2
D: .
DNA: TGTGCCAGCAGCTTAGCGGGGGGTAGCAATCAGCCCCAGCATTTT
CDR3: CASSLAGGSNQPQHF

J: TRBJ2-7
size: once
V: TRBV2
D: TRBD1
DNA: TGTGCCAGCAGGCCCGGACAGGGGGCGTCCGAGCAGTACTTC
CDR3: CASRPGQGASEQYF

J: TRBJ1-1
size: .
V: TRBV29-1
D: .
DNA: TGCAGCGTTGTGTGGGGGGAGACTGAAGCTTTCTTT
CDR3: CSVVWGETEAFF

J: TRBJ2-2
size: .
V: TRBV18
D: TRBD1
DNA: TGTGCCAGCTCGCTTAGGACAGGGAACACCGGGGAGCTGTTTTTT
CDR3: CASSLRTGNTGELFF

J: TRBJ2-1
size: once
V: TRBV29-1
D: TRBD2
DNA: TGCAGCGGAGGGACTAGCGAGATCTATGAGCAGTTCTTC
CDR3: CSGGTSEIYEQFF

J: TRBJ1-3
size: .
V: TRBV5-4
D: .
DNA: TGTGCCAGCAGCCGCGGGCGCTCTGGAAACACCATATATTTT
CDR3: CASSRGRSGNTIYF

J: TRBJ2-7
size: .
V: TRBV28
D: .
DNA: TGTGCCAGCAGTTTCCGGGGTAGGGTCTACGAGCAGTACTTC
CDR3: CASSFRGRVYEQYF

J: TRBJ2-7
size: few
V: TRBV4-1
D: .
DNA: TGCGCCAGCAGCCAAGGGAACGAGCAGTACTTC
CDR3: CASSQGNEQYF

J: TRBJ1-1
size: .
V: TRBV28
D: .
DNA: TGTGCCAGCAGTTTAGATTTCCGGGCGAACACTGAAGCTTTCTTT
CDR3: CASSLDFRANTEAFF

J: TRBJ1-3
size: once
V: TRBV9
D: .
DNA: TGTGCCAGCAGCCCCGGGACGGCATATTCTGGAAACACCATATATTTT
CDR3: CASSPGTAYSGNTIYF

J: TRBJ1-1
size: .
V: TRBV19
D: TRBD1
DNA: TGTGCCAGTAACCCCTTCGGCGGTACAGGGGTCACTGAAGCTTTCTTT
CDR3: CASNPFGGTGVTEAFF

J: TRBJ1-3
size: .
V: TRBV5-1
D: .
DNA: TGCGCCAGCAGCTTGAGCATCTCTGGAAACACCATATATTTT
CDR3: CASSLSISGNTIYF

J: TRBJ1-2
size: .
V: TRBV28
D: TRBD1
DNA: TGTGCCAGCACGGGACAGGGGGTTGAAGCTAACTATGGCTACACCTTC
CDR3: CASTGQGVEANYGYTF

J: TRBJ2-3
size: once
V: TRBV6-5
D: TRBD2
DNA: TGTGCCAGCAGTCCTCAGCGGGGTGAGACAGATACGCAGTATTTT
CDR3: CASSPQRGETDTQYF

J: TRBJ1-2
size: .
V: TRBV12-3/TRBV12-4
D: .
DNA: TGTGCCAGCAGTGCGACTCACAAGGGCTACACCTTC
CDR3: CASSATHKGYTF

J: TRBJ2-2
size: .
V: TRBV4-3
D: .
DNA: TGCGCCAGCAGCCCCTCGGCGGGGCAGAACACCGGGGAGCTGTTTTTT
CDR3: CASSPSAGQNTGELFF

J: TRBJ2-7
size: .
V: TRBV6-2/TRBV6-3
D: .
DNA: TGTGCCAGCAGTTATTCGTCTAGACGCTTTGGCTCCTACGAGCAGTACTTC
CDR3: CASSYSSRRFGSYEQYF

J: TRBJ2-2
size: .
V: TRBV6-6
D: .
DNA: TGTGCCAGCAGCTCCAAAGACAGTAACACCGGGGAGCTGTTTTTT
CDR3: CASSSKDSNTGELFF